Listed below are T cell receptor beta chains from one sample, sequenced in a study of CD8+ T cells in alopecia areata. Sequencing was performed with immunoSEQ multiplex PCR; in TCRdb, only in-frame clones are kept and a portion is missing. This table has 190,000 or so clones, about three fifths appearing once. The sequencing used CD4+ T cells sorted from blood, collected at week 24, from a patient treated with tofacitinib. These receptor sequences come from a human donor with alopecia areata. CDR3s include the opening cysteine and the closing phenylalanine or tryptophan. Each record gives: V gene, clone size, J gene, D gene, CDR3 protein, CDR3 DNA. The D gene is left open where the match is weak. Not all rows give a size; the values are once, few, many and, for expanded clones, a class.

V gene: TRBV7-9
clone size: NA
J gene: TRBJ2-7
D gene: NA
CDR3 protein: CASSIGPEQYF
CDR3 DNA: TGTGCCAGCAGCATCGGACCCGAGCAGTACTTC

V gene: TRBV4-3
clone size: few
J gene: TRBJ2-3
D gene: TRBD2
CDR3 protein: CASSQEASSGADTDTQYF
CDR3 DNA: TGCGCCAGCAGCCAAGAAGCGTCCAGCGGGGCTGACACAGATACGCAGTATTTT

V gene: TRBV23-1
clone size: NA
J gene: TRBJ1-1
D gene: TRBD1
CDR3 protein: CASSQRGTGRAFF
CDR3 DNA: TGCGCCAGCAGTCAACGAGGGACAGGGCGAGCTTTCTTT

V gene: TRBV29-1
clone size: NA
J gene: TRBJ2-1
D gene: NA
CDR3 protein: CSSSPSYNEQFF
CDR3 DNA: TGCAGCTCCAGCCCCAGCTACAATGAGCAGTTCTTC

V gene: TRBV7-2
clone size: NA
J gene: TRBJ2-7
D gene: NA
CDR3 protein: CASSLDRSYEQYF
CDR3 DNA: TGTGCCAGCAGCTTAGACAGATCCTACGAGCAGTACTTC

V gene: TRBV18
clone size: NA
J gene: TRBJ1-1
D gene: TRBD1
CDR3 protein: CASSPLTEQGGNTEAFF
CDR3 DNA: TGTGCCAGCTCACCCTTAACAGAACAGGGGGGTAACACTGAAGCTTTCTTT

V gene: TRBV10-3
clone size: few
J gene: TRBJ1-2
D gene: TRBD1
CDR3 protein: CAISRDRDGYTF
CDR3 DNA: TGTGCCATCAGTCGGGACAGGGATGGCTACACCTTC

V gene: TRBV10-3
clone size: NA
J gene: TRBJ1-1
D gene: NA
CDR3 protein: CAITEDSGGTEAFF
CDR3 DNA: TGTGCCATCACCGAGGACAGTGGCGGGACTGAAGCTTTCTTT

V gene: TRBV5-6
clone size: NA
J gene: TRBJ1-2
D gene: NA
CDR3 protein: CASSLLPGNYGYTF
CDR3 DNA: TGTGCCAGCAGCTTGTTGCCGGGGAACTATGGCTACACCTTC

V gene: TRBV5-1
clone size: few
J gene: TRBJ2-5
D gene: NA
CDR3 protein: CASSLALGVQETQYF
CDR3 DNA: TGCGCCAGCAGCTTGGCCTTGGGGGTCCAAGAGACCCAGTACTTC

V gene: TRBV15
clone size: once
J gene: TRBJ2-1
D gene: NA
CDR3 protein: CATSRAMRPEQFF
CDR3 DNA: TGTGCCACCAGCAGAGCGATGCGACCTGAGCAGTTCTTC

V gene: TRBV5-1
clone size: NA
J gene: TRBJ2-1
D gene: NA
CDR3 protein: CASSSSEGLYNEQFF
CDR3 DNA: TGCGCCAGCAGCTCCAGCGAGGGGTTATACAATGAGCAGTTCTTC

V gene: TRBV7-2
clone size: NA
J gene: TRBJ1-2
D gene: NA
CDR3 protein: CASSQTSGSGYTF
CDR3 DNA: TGTGCCAGCAGCCAGACTTCAGGGTCTGGCTACACCTTC

V gene: TRBV9
clone size: NA
J gene: TRBJ2-6
D gene: TRBD1
CDR3 protein: CASSWTGGNGANVLTF
CDR3 DNA: TGTGCCAGCAGTTGGACAGGGGGCAATGGGGCCAACGTCCTGACTTTC

V gene: TRBV25-1
clone size: NA
J gene: TRBJ1-2
D gene: NA
CDR3 protein: CASSDMYNYGYTF
CDR3 DNA: TGTGCCAGCAGTGATATGTACAACTATGGCTACACCTTC

V gene: TRBV5-6
clone size: NA
J gene: TRBJ1-2
D gene: TRBD1
CDR3 protein: CASSPMRDRGVGGYTF
CDR3 DNA: TGTGCCAGCAGCCCAATGCGGGACAGGGGTGTTGGGGGCTACACCTTC

V gene: TRBV30
clone size: NA
J gene: TRBJ2-3
D gene: TRBD2
CDR3 protein: CAWSYGSGSADTQYF
CDR3 DNA: TGTGCCTGGAGTTATGGAAGCGGGAGCGCAGATACGCAGTATTTT

V gene: TRBV30
clone size: NA
J gene: TRBJ2-3
D gene: NA
CDR3 protein: CAWSFLQTDTQYF
CDR3 DNA: TGTGCCTGGAGTTTCTTACAAACAGATACGCAGTATTTT

V gene: TRBV4-2
clone size: few
J gene: TRBJ1-2
D gene: TRBD1
CDR3 protein: CASSLPGQGEIGYTF
CDR3 DNA: TGTGCCAGCAGCTTACCGGGACAGGGAGAGATTGGCTACACCTTC

V gene: TRBV29-1
clone size: NA
J gene: TRBJ2-7
D gene: TRBD1
CDR3 protein: CSVEVISGQGAEQYF
CDR3 DNA: TGCAGCGTTGAAGTAATCTCGGGACAGGGTGCCGAGCAGTACTTC

V gene: TRBV29-1
clone size: NA
J gene: TRBJ2-7
D gene: NA
CDR3 protein: CSVDLGDEQYF
CDR3 DNA: TGCAGCGTTGATCTCGGGGACGAGCAGTACTTC

V gene: TRBV2
clone size: NA
J gene: TRBJ2-7
D gene: NA
CDR3 protein: CASRASATYEQYF
CDR3 DNA: TGTGCCAGCAGAGCATCGGCGACCTACGAGCAGTACTTC

V gene: TRBV4-1
clone size: once
J gene: TRBJ2-3
D gene: TRBD2
CDR3 protein: CASSSSGPTSTDTQYF
CDR3 DNA: TGCGCCAGCAGCTCTAGCGGGCCGACTAGCACAGATACGCAGTATTTT

V gene: TRBV30
clone size: NA
J gene: TRBJ1-1
D gene: NA
CDR3 protein: CAWDGAGEAFF
CDR3 DNA: TGTGCCTGGGACGGGGCAGGGGAAGCTTTCTTT

V gene: TRBV30
clone size: NA
J gene: TRBJ2-7
D gene: NA
CDR3 protein: CAWSVWPLGEQYF
CDR3 DNA: TGTGCCTGGAGTGTATGGCCTTTAGGCGAGCAGTACTTC

V gene: TRBV7-9
clone size: NA
J gene: TRBJ2-2
D gene: NA
CDR3 protein: CASSLVGGTGELFF
CDR3 DNA: TGTGCCAGCAGCTTAGTAGGAGGGACCGGGGAGCTGTTTTTT

V gene: TRBV27
clone size: NA
J gene: TRBJ1-5
D gene: TRBD1
CDR3 protein: CASSRQGRSNQPQHF
CDR3 DNA: TGTGCCAGCAGCCGACAGGGGAGAAGCAATCAGCCCCAGCATTTT

V gene: TRBV5-1
clone size: NA
J gene: TRBJ1-1
D gene: NA
CDR3 protein: CASSLGGRAYMNTEAFF
CDR3 DNA: TGCGCCAGCAGCTTAGGGGGACGAGCCTACATGAACACTGAAGCTTTCTTT

V gene: TRBV9
clone size: NA
J gene: TRBJ1-3
D gene: NA
CDR3 protein: CASSANRENTIYF
CDR3 DNA: TGTGCCAGCAGCGCAAACCGTGAAAACACCATATATTTT

V gene: TRBV28
clone size: few
J gene: TRBJ2-7
D gene: TRBD2
CDR3 protein: CASSTGGSTYEQYF
CDR3 DNA: TGTGCCAGCTCGACGGGGGGGTCCACCTACGAGCAGTACTTC

V gene: TRBV7-8
clone size: NA
J gene: TRBJ1-2
D gene: NA
CDR3 protein: CASSLSGIGYGYTF
CDR3 DNA: TGTGCCAGCAGCTTGTCCGGAATCGGCTATGGCTACACCTTC

V gene: TRBV7-2
clone size: NA
J gene: TRBJ1-2
D gene: TRBD1
CDR3 protein: CASSLLDRRQGYTF
CDR3 DNA: TGTGCCAGCAGCTTATTGGACAGGAGGCAGGGCTACACCTTC

V gene: TRBV29-1
clone size: NA
J gene: TRBJ1-2
D gene: NA
CDR3 protein: CSVEAGYTF
CDR3 DNA: TGCAGCGTTGAGGCTGGCTACACCTTC

V gene: TRBV2
clone size: few
J gene: TRBJ2-5
D gene: NA
CDR3 protein: CASSESVVETQYF
CDR3 DNA: TGTGCCAGCAGTGAAAGTGTGGTTGAGACCCAGTACTTC

V gene: TRBV4-3
clone size: NA
J gene: TRBJ2-7
D gene: TRBD1
CDR3 protein: CASSQTTGTGIHEQYF
CDR3 DNA: TGCGCCAGCAGCCAGACTACCGGGACAGGGATCCACGAGCAGTACTTC

V gene: TRBV6-1
clone size: NA
J gene: TRBJ2-5
D gene: NA
CDR3 protein: CASGVASSTEQYF
CDR3 DNA: TGTGCCAGCGGAGTAGCATCCTCGACAGAGCAGTACTTC

V gene: TRBV30
clone size: NA
J gene: TRBJ2-5
D gene: NA
CDR3 protein: CAWSVGVGETQYF
CDR3 DNA: TGTGCCTGGAGTGTAGGGGTCGGTGAGACCCAGTACTTC

V gene: TRBV7-9
clone size: NA
J gene: TRBJ1-1
D gene: NA
CDR3 protein: CASSFGVAMSTEAFF
CDR3 DNA: TGTGCCAGCAGCTTTGGGGTGGCGATGAGCACTGAAGCTTTCTTT

V gene: TRBV15
clone size: NA
J gene: TRBJ2-5
D gene: NA
CDR3 protein: CATGQPGPQETQYF
CDR3 DNA: TGTGCCACCGGCCAGCCCGGCCCCCAAGAGACCCAGTACTTC

V gene: TRBV5-6
clone size: NA
J gene: TRBJ1-2
D gene: NA
CDR3 protein: CASSLATPYSYTF
CDR3 DNA: TGTGCCAGCAGCTTGGCCACTCCCTATAGCTACACCTTC

V gene: TRBV6-5
clone size: NA
J gene: TRBJ2-1
D gene: TRBD1
CDR3 protein: CASSSTDRGYNEQFF
CDR3 DNA: TGTGCCAGCAGTTCCACGGACAGGGGCTACAATGAGCAGTTCTTC

V gene: TRBV29-1
clone size: NA
J gene: TRBJ2-1
D gene: TRBD2
CDR3 protein: CSTARGVAEQFF
CDR3 DNA: TGCAGCACTGCCCGGGGGGTGGCGGAGCAGTTCTTC

V gene: TRBV19
clone size: few
J gene: TRBJ1-1
D gene: NA
CDR3 protein: CASRDGTNTEAFF
CDR3 DNA: TGTGCCAGTAGGGACGGCACGAACACTGAAGCTTTCTTT

V gene: TRBV5-1
clone size: NA
J gene: TRBJ1-1
D gene: TRBD1
CDR3 protein: CASSSYTRVDRGLYTEAFF
CDR3 DNA: TGCGCCAGCAGCTCCTATACGCGTGTTGACAGGGGCTTGTACACTGAAGCTTTCTTT

V gene: TRBV11-2
clone size: NA
J gene: TRBJ2-7
D gene: NA
CDR3 protein: CASSLGTPLMHEQYF
CDR3 DNA: TGTGCCAGCAGCTTAGGCACTCCCCTGATGCACGAGCAGTACTTC

V gene: TRBV7-2
clone size: once
J gene: TRBJ2-5
D gene: NA
CDR3 protein: CASSFFGRETQYF
CDR3 DNA: TGTGCCAGCAGCTTTTTCGGGCGGGAGACCCAGTACTTC

V gene: TRBV11-2
clone size: few
J gene: TRBJ2-7
D gene: NA
CDR3 protein: CASSLDWSSYEQYF
CDR3 DNA: TGTGCCAGCAGCTTAGACTGGTCTTCCTACGAGCAGTACTTC

V gene: TRBV7-2
clone size: few
J gene: TRBJ2-7
D gene: NA
CDR3 protein: CASSLAGPQGKYF
CDR3 DNA: TGTGCCAGCAGCTTAGCCGGCCCTCAGGGAAAGTACTTC

V gene: TRBV6-1
clone size: NA
J gene: TRBJ2-3
D gene: TRBD1
CDR3 protein: CASRLTGAMDTQYF
CDR3 DNA: TGTGCCAGCAGGTTGACAGGGGCAATGGATACGCAGTATTTT

V gene: TRBV5-1
clone size: NA
J gene: TRBJ1-5
D gene: NA
CDR3 protein: CASSEGNNQPQHF
CDR3 DNA: TGCGCCAGCAGTGAAGGGAATAATCAGCCCCAGCATTTT

V gene: TRBV5-1
clone size: NA
J gene: TRBJ2-1
D gene: TRBD2
CDR3 protein: CASSLAASGDNEQFF
CDR3 DNA: TGCGCCAGCAGCTTGGCGGCTAGCGGGGACAATGAGCAGTTCTTC

V gene: TRBV11-2
clone size: NA
J gene: TRBJ1-1
D gene: NA
CDR3 protein: CASSLLRVNTEAFF
CDR3 DNA: TGTGCCAGCAGCTTATTAAGGGTGAACACTGAAGCTTTCTTT

V gene: TRBV4-3
clone size: NA
J gene: TRBJ2-5
D gene: NA
CDR3 protein: CASSQDLGTQYF
CDR3 DNA: TGCGCCAGCAGCCAAGATTTGGGGACCCAGTACTTC

V gene: TRBV6-6
clone size: NA
J gene: TRBJ1-6
D gene: NA
CDR3 protein: CASSYRGYESPLHF
CDR3 DNA: TGTGCCAGCAGTTATAGGGGGTATGAGTCACCCCTCCACTTT

V gene: TRBV29-1
clone size: NA
J gene: TRBJ1-2
D gene: NA
CDR3 protein: CSVASYMGSMGYTF
CDR3 DNA: TGCAGCGTTGCCTCTTATATGGGCTCTATGGGCTACACCTTC

V gene: TRBV7-3
clone size: NA
J gene: TRBJ2-5
D gene: NA
CDR3 protein: CASSLTTGKGETQYF
CDR3 DNA: TGTGCCAGCAGCTTAACTACGGGCAAGGGGGAGACCCAGTACTTC

V gene: TRBV9
clone size: NA
J gene: TRBJ2-3
D gene: NA
CDR3 protein: CASSVVTDTQYF
CDR3 DNA: TGTGCCAGCAGCGTAGTCACAGATACGCAGTATTTT